This entry concerns a single TCR beta chain. PCR amplification relied on 60 Vbeta primers (plus 13 Jbeta primers). The method was immunoSEQ multiplex PCR; TCRdb's version includes in-frame clones alone and lacks a portion of them. The sample consists of 99,000 or so clones, 15% of them appearing once. These data belong to a study of cytomegalovirus exposure and HLA in healthy donors. The CDR3 is 18 amino acids. Germline CDR1 LGHNA, CDR2 YSLEER. J lost 1 base, V lost 4 bases, and 12 bases had no gene match. Input material: PBMCs. This TCR came from a female donor in good health and CMV-seronegative. The rearrangement joins TRBV4-3 to TRBJ2-7; 11 nucleotides agree with TRBD2. The CDR3: CASSPGGGLAGGSYEQYF. The CDR3 DNA reads as TGCGCCAGCAGCCCCGGGGGGGGGCTAGCGGGGGGATCCTACGAGCAGTACTTC.